Listed below are T cell receptor beta chains from one sample, sequenced in a study of OX40 agonist ivuxolimab in advanced cancers. Libraries were prepared by immunoSEQ multiplex PCR; TCRdb keeps only in-frame clonotypes and omits some of them. In the table there are 55,000 to 85,000 clones, 75% to 90% of which are singletons. The sample here was CD4+ or CD8+ T cells sorted from blood, taken in a trial of the OX40 agonist ivuxolimab. The receptor source for this set is an adult with an advanced solid tumor such as melanoma, head and neck, liver or kidney cancer. CDR3s include the opening cysteine and the closing phenylalanine or tryptophan. A D gene is named only where the DNA matches it firmly. Clone size is stated in some rows and not others, as once, few, many or a class when expanded.

>.|TRBJ2-7|TRBV11-2|.
TGTGCCAGCAGCCGAGGGGCTCCGGGACTCCTTACCCCCTCCTACGAGCAGTACTTC
CASSRGAPGLLTPSYEQYF
>few|TRBJ2-7|TRBV28|.
TGTGCCAGCAGTCCGCCGACAGGAACCTCCTACGAGCAGTACTTC
CASSPPTGTSYEQYF
>.|TRBJ1-2|TRBV7-2|.
TGTGCCAGCAGTCAACTTGCGGATAGCGGCTACACCTTC
CASSQLADSGYTF
>once|TRBJ2-5|TRBV11-2|.
TGTGCCAGCAGCTTAGACAGTGGAGGGACCCAGTACTTC
CASSLDSGGTQYF
>.|TRBJ1-2|TRBV28|.
TGTGCCAGCAGTAACCCTAACTATGGCTACACCTTC
CASSNPNYGYTF
>.|TRBJ2-5|TRBV2|.
TGTGCCAGCAACACAGGGTTAGAAGAGACCCAGTACTTC
CASNTGLEETQYF
>.|TRBJ1-1|TRBV5-4|.
TGTGCCAGCAGCGCTGGGGGTTTCCAGAACACTGAAGCTTTCTTT
CASSAGGFQNTEAFF
>.|TRBJ2-1|TRBV7-2|TRBD2
TGTGCCAGCAGCCCATTCCCTTCTAGCGGGGGGACATACAATGAGCAGTTCTTC
CASSPFPSSGGTYNEQFF
>.|TRBJ2-7|TRBV5-1|TRBD1
TGCGCCAGCAGCTTCCAACAGGGGATCGGCTACGAGCAGTACTTC
CASSFQQGIGYEQYF
>.|TRBJ2-3|TRBV5-1|.
TGCGCCAGCAGCTTGGGTAGCGGAAGCACAGATACGCAGTATTTT
CASSLGSGSTDTQYF
>.|TRBJ1-1|TRBV5-1|TRBD1
TGCGCCAGCAGCTTGGACAGGGGCGGCACTGAAGCTTTCTTT
CASSLDRGGTEAFF
>.|TRBJ1-2|TRBV14|.
TGTGCCAGCAGCCAAACCGTACACGGTGGCTACACCTTC
CASSQTVHGGYTF
>.|TRBJ2-7|TRBV7-9|.
TGTGCCAGCAGCTCCCTAAAAGTCGAGCAGTACTTC
CASSSLKVEQYF
>.|TRBJ1-2|TRBV12-1|.
TGTGCCAGCAGCTTTTTCAGAGAACTTTATGGCTACACCTTC
CASSFFRELYGYTF
>.|TRBJ1-1|TRBV18|.
TGTGCCAGCTCTCCATTCAGCGAGAACACTGAAGCTTTCTTT
CASSPFSENTEAFF
>.|TRBJ2-2|TRBV4-1|.
TGCGCCAGCAGCCGGGGGTTCATACGGAGGACCGGGGAGCTGTTTTTT
CASSRGFIRRTGELFF
>few|TRBJ1-5|TRBV7-2|.
TGTGCCAGCAGCTTTAGCAATCAGCCCCAGCATTTT
CASSFSNQPQHF
>once|TRBJ2-3|TRBV30|TRBD2
TGTGCCTGGAGTCCAACTCGGACTAGCGGGGTCCCAGATACGCAGTATTTT
CAWSPTRTSGVPDTQYF
>.|TRBJ2-1|TRBV10-3|TRBD2
TGTGCCATCAGTGAGAGGGGGACTAGCGGGGGCAGCGAGCAGTTCTTC
CAISERGTSGGSEQFF
>.|TRBJ2-4|TRBV7-2|TRBD1
TGTGCCAGCAGCTTTCCAGGGGGCGAGAACATTCAGTACTTC
CASSFPGGENIQYF
>.|TRBJ2-5|TRBV2|TRBD1
TGTGCCAGCACCGAGCAGGGACAGCAAGAGACCCAGTACTTC
CASTEQGQQETQYF
>.|TRBJ2-1|TRBV5-1|TRBD1
TGCGCCAGCAGCTTGGGACAGGGGGCATACAATGAGCAGTTCTTC
CASSLGQGAYNEQFF
>.|TRBJ2-6|TRBV7-3|TRBD1
TGTGCCAGCAGACAGGGGGCTGGGGCCAACGTCCTGACTTTC
CASRQGAGANVLTF
>.|TRBJ2-3|TRBV6-1|TRBD2
TGTGCCAGCAGTGATCGCCGAAATATAGCGGGGGTTAACACAGATACGCAGTATTTT
CASSDRRNIAGVNTDTQYF
>.|TRBJ1-2|TRBV5-5|.
TGTGCCAGCAGCTTGAACTCGGGACTGCTTAACTATGGCTACACCTTC
CASSLNSGLLNYGYTF
>.|TRBJ2-5|TRBV11-2|.
TGTGCCAGCAGCTCCGTCGAACTAGGGGTCCAAGAGACCCAGTACTTC
CASSSVELGVQETQYF
>.|TRBJ1-5|TRBV6-6|.
TGTGCCAGCAGTTACTACAGGAGTAATCAGCCCCAGCATTTT
CASSYYRSNQPQHF
>.|TRBJ1-5|TRBV28|.
TGTGCCAGCAGTACCCCGACGGGAAATCAGCCCCAGCATTTT
CASSTPTGNQPQHF
>.|TRBJ1-3|TRBV5-1|.
TGCGCCAGCAGCTTGGCCGGGAGGCAGAGCTCTGGAAACACCATATATTTT
CASSLAGRQSSGNTIYF
>.|TRBJ1-6|TRBV5-4|.
TGTGCCAGCAGTAAATGGGGGAGCAGGGATTCACCCCTCCACTTT
CASSKWGSRDSPLHF
>.|TRBJ2-1|TRBV4-3|TRBD1
TGCGCCAGCAGCCAGAAAACAGGGGGCGATGAGTTCTTC
CASSQKTGGDEFF
>.|TRBJ2-1|TRBV30|TRBD2
TGTGCCTGGGAAACTAGCGGGGGGGCTGGTGAGCAGTTCTTC
CAWETSGGAGEQFF
>.|TRBJ2-3|TRBV19|TRBD2
TGTGCCAGTTTGCCACCGGGGGGATACACAGATACGCAGTATTTT
CASLPPGGYTDTQYF
>once|TRBJ2-1|TRBV11-2|.
TGTGCCAGCAGCTTAGTGGGGGGGCGTAATGAGCAGTTCTTC
CASSLVGGRNEQFF
>.|TRBJ2-5|TRBV5-1|TRBD1
TGCGCCGGCTCTTTGGCAGGGGGATTCCAAGAGACCCAGTACTTC
CAGSLAGGFQETQYF
>.|TRBJ2-3|TRBV6-5|.
TGTGCCAGCAACCCCGCACTAGCTTCAAATACGCAGTATTTT
CASNPALASNTQYF
>.|TRBJ1-5|TRBV6-1|.
TGTGCCAGCAGTCCGGGGCCAGAGTGGCCCCAGCATTTT
CASSPGPEWPQHF
>.|TRBJ1-1|TRBV19|.
TGTGCCAGTAGTATAGATTTTGAAGCTTTCTTT
CASSIDFEAFF
>.|TRBJ2-7|TRBV6-6|TRBD1
TGTGCCAGCAGTCGTATTCGGGACAGATCCTACGAGCAGTACTTC
CASSRIRDRSYEQYF
>once|TRBJ2-7|TRBV12-5|.
TGTGCTAGTGGTTTGCCCCCGACAGACTACGAGCAGTACTTC
CASGLPPTDYEQYF
>once|TRBJ2-1|TRBV11-2|.
TGTGCCAGCAGCTTAGTTCTCGCGGTCCCTGGTGAGCAGTTCTTC
CASSLVLAVPGEQFF